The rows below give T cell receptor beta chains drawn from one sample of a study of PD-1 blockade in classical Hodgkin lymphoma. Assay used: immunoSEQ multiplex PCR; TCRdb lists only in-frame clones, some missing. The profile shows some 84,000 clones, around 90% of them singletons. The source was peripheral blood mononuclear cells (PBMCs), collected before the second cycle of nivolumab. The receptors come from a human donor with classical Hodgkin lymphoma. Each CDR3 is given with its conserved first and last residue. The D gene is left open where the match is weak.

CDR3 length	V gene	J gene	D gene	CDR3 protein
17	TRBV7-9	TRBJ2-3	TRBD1	CASSPLRWTGSTDTQYF
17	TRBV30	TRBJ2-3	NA	CAWGGGLLVGRTDTQYF
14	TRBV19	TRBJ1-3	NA	CASSILVSGNTIYF
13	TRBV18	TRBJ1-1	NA	CASSSDMNTEAFF
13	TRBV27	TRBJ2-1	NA	CASSFLRGNEQFF
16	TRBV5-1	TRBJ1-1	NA	CASSPDFGGPNTEAFF
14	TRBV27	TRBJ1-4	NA	CASSFQGNNEKLFF
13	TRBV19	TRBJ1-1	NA	CASSIGSGFEAFF
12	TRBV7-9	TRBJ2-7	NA	CASSLVPYEQYF
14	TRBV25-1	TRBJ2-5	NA	CASSEVFTEETQYF
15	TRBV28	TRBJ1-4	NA	CASITMDTTNEKLFF
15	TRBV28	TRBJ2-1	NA	CASNSWGLANNEQFF
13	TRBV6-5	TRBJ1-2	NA	CASSPSGIYGYTF
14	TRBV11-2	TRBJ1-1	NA	CASSLVFWNTEAFF
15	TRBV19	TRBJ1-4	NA	CASSILGAGGEKLFF